This T cell receptor beta chain came from a study of beta chain features in type 1 diabetes. Study-level points and caveats: Any HLA effect on TCRB rearrangement was left unresolved by small sub-analyses. The naive, central memory and Treg TCRB repertoires looked more alike in patients than they did in healthy donors.

All of the isolated RNA was reverse transcribed, so expressed TCRB transcripts were sequenced. Generated by immunoSEQ multiplex PCR, the TCRdb table keeps only in-frame clones and is missing some. This table holds a few hundred thousand clones, approximately 15% found once. With regard to this clone: Its antigen remains unknown.

Sequencing input: naive CD4+ T cells from blood. The clonotype was recovered from a man under 40 in good health.

CDR3: CSVDQGGLGEKLFF. As DNA, the CDR3 is TGCAGCGTTGACCAGGGGGGGTTAGGTGAAAAACTGTTTTTT. J is TRBJ1-4 and V is TRBV29-1; 7 bases are a match to TRBD1. This CDR3 has 14 residues. Germline-derived CDR1 and CDR2 are SQVTM and ANQGSEA. J was trimmed by 7 bases and V by 3 bases; bases with no gene match: 8.